Listed below are T cell receptor beta chains from one sample, sequenced in a study of regulatory T cells in long-lasting Graves disease. TCRdb analysed the multiplex PCR reads with MiXCR anew, one entry per CDR3 protein. The sample carries about 660,000 distinct CDR3 sequences, 30% recorded once. The sample consisted of peripheral blood mononuclear cells (PBMCs), taken when the disease was refractory, from a patient treated with antithyroid drugs. The origin of the receptors is a female donor with Graves disease. Both conserved end residues are part of each CDR3. D genes are given only for firm matches. Size tells how often a clone was seen (once, few, many) or the class of an expanded clone, and some rows leave it out.

abundance,v_gene,d_gene,j_gene,CDR3aa,CDR3nt
-,TRBV20-1,TRBD1,TRBJ1-2,CSARDVGQGVFGYGYTF,TGCAGTGCTAGAGATGTAGGACAGGGGGTTTTTGGCTATGGCTACACCTTC
-,TRBV7-9,TRBD1,TRBJ1-2,CASSLKPPPGQIYGYTF,TGTGCCAGCAGCTTAAAGCCCCCACCGGGACAGATCTATGGCTACACCTTC
many,TRBV6-5,TRBD1,TRBJ2-7,CASSSRRQGSYEQYF,TGTGCCAGCAGTTCCCGGAGACAGGGCTCCTACGAGCAGTACTTC
few,TRBV11-2,-,TRBJ2-7,CASSLAPGNIYEQYF,TGTGCCAGCAGCTTAGCCCCGGGAAATATTTACGAGCAGTACTTC
-,TRBV19,-,TRBJ1-1,CASNPRDMVTEAFF,TGTGCCAGTAATCCCAGGGACATGGTCACTGAAGCTTTCTTT
-,TRBV20-1,-,TRBJ1-5,CSARGTVNSNQPQHF,TGCAGTGCTAGAGGGACGGTAAATAGCAATCAGCCCCAGCATTTT
-,TRBV28,TRBD2,TRBJ2-3,CASSTAPTSGTKDRTDTQYF,TGTGCCAGCAGCACCGCACCCACTAGCGGAACGAAGGATCGCACAGATACGCAGTATTTT
-,TRBV14,-,TRBJ1-2,CASSHTRDLGYGYTF,TGTGCCAGCAGCCACACCAGGGACCTCGGCTATGGCTACACCTTC
many,TRBV12-3/TRBV12-4,TRBD2,TRBJ2-7,CASSPGLAASYEQYF,TGTGCCAGCAGCCCGGGACTAGCGGCCTCCTACGAGCAGTACTTC
-,TRBV19,TRBD2,TRBJ2-3,CASSIAGGTDTQYF,TGTGCCAGTAGTATAGCGGGAGGGACAGATACGCAGTATTTT
-,TRBV6-2/TRBV6-3,TRBD1,TRBJ2-5,CASSYSNRGRVGQETQYF,TGTGCCAGCAGTTACTCTAACAGGGGGCGCGTGGGACAAGAGACCCAGTACTTC
few,TRBV19,-,TRBJ2-3,CASSIAGTDTQYF,TGTGCCAGTAGTATTGCAGGCACAGATACGCAGTATTTT
-,TRBV12-5,-,TRBJ2-5,CVSGPWGRMETQYF,TGTGTTAGTGGCCCCTGGGGCAGGATGGAGACCCAGTACTTC
-,TRBV30,-,TRBJ2-2,CAWSVPRVTTGELFF,TGTGCCTGGAGTGTACCGCGGGTGACTACCGGGGAGCTGTTTTTT
-,TRBV30,-,TRBJ1-3,CAWSGQHNSGNTIYF,TGTGCCTGGAGTGGGCAACATAACTCTGGAAACACCATATATTTT
-,TRBV20-1,TRBD1,TRBJ1-4,CSARGGGQKRAPNEKLFF,TGCAGTGCTAGAGGCGGGGGACAGAAGCGGGCGCCTAATGAAAAACTGTTTTTT
-,TRBV11-2,TRBD2,TRBJ2-1,CASSLGRGGRANEQFF,TGTGCCAGCAGCTTAGGACGCGGCGGGAGGGCCAATGAGCAGTTCTTC
-,TRBV20-1,TRBD1,TRBJ1-2,CSAGGQDRRGINYGYTF,TGCAGTGCTGGGGGTCAGGACAGGCGGGGGATCAACTATGGCTACACCTTC
few,TRBV7-3,TRBD1,TRBJ2-2,CASTPSGTGLPGELFF,TGTGCCAGCACCCCTTCCGGGACAGGGCTCCCCGGGGAGCTGTTTTTT
many,TRBV2,TRBD1,TRBJ1-5,CASSLEARGRGVSNQPQHF,TGTGCCAGCTCCCTGGAGGCCAGGGGGCGAGGGGTTAGCAATCAGCCCCAGCATTTT
-,TRBV29-1,TRBD2,TRBJ2-7,CSVAGTSESYEQYF,TGCAGCGTCGCTGGGACTAGCGAGTCCTACGAGCAGTACTTC
-,TRBV30,-,TRBJ1-3,CAWNPDSRNTIYF,TGTGCCTGGAATCCCGACAGCCGAAACACCATATATTTT
-,TRBV6-1,TRBD2,TRBJ2-1,CASMLSAGGYNEQFF,TGTGCCAGCATGTTGTCAGCGGGAGGCTACAATGAGCAGTTCTTC
few,TRBV11-2,TRBD1,TRBJ1-1,CASSNRQGVNTEAFF,TGTGCCAGCAGCAATCGACAGGGGGTGAACACTGAAGCTTTCTTT
-,TRBV20-1,-,TRBJ2-5,CSASNLEETQYF,TGCAGTGCTAGTAATCTAGAAGAGACCCAGTACTTC
many,TRBV6-5,-,TRBJ1-1,CASSYYSDSELFF,TGTGCCAGCAGTTACTACTCGGACAGTGAGCTTTTCTTT
-,TRBV5-1,TRBD2,TRBJ2-5,CASSSGGVSETQYF,TGCGCCAGCAGCTCGGGAGGGGTTTCAGAGACCCAGTACTTC
many,TRBV28,-,TRBJ2-7,CASSLSVGGGLEQYF,TGTGCCAGCAGTTTATCCGTTGGCGGAGGGCTCGAGCAGTACTTC
many,TRBV11-2,-,TRBJ2-7,CASSDGTARTYEQYF,TGTGCCAGCAGCGATGGGACCGCAAGGACCTACGAGCAGTACTTC
few,TRBV20-1,-,TRBJ1-1,CRASRDTEAFF,TGCAGGGCTAGCCGTGACACTGAAGCTTTCTTT
-,TRBV12-3/TRBV12-4,TRBD1,TRBJ1-2,CASSHEPEGAQGYTF,TGTGCCAGCAGCCACGAGCCCGAGGGGGCGCAGGGCTACACCTTC
few,TRBV12-5,TRBD1,TRBJ1-1,CASGLTGGNTEAFF,TGTGCTAGTGGTTTGACAGGGGGGAACACTGAAGCTTTCTTT
-,TRBV7-3,TRBD1,TRBJ1-4,CASRTRGDEKLFF,TGTGCCAGCAGAACCAGGGGGGATGAAAAACTGTTTTTT
few,TRBV5-1,-,TRBJ1-2,CASSDGRVGVYYGYTF,TGCGCCAGCAGCGATGGGCGCGTTGGGGTCTACTATGGCTACACCTTC
-,TRBV11-2,-,TRBJ2-7,CACSLTYEQYF,TGTGCCTGCAGCTTAACCTACGAGCAGTACTTC
few,TRBV28,-,TRBJ1-5,CASKTSRGGGNQPQHF,TGTGCCAGCAAAACATCCCGGGGAGGAGGCAATCAGCCCCAGCATTTT
few,TRBV5-1,TRBD1,TRBJ2-7,CASSWTGTGEQYF,TGCGCCAGCAGCTGGACAGGGACGGGGGAGCAGTACTTC
-,TRBV5-1,-,TRBJ1-1,CASSLDSPGRTEAFF,TGCGCCAGCAGCTTGGACTCTCCGGGTCGGACTGAAGCTTTCTTT
-,TRBV3-1,-,TRBJ1-1,CASSPGIDRAFF,TGTGCCAGCAGCCCGGGGATAGATAGAGCTTTCTTT
many,TRBV12-5,-,TRBJ1-1,CASGITGYTEAFF,TGTGCTAGTGGGATTACAGGGTACACTGAAGCTTTCTTT
few,TRBV6-1,-,TRBJ2-1,CASSRTHYNEQFF,TGTGCCAGCAGTCGGACACACTACAATGAGCAGTTCTTC
many,TRBV12-3/TRBV12-4,-,TRBJ1-1,CASTLSVGTEAFF,TGTGCCAGCACCTTAAGCGTTGGAACTGAAGCTTTCTTT
few,TRBV20-1,-,TRBJ2-5,CSARDQRHQETQYF,TGCAGTGCTAGAGACCAGCGCCACCAAGAGACCCAGTACTTC
-,TRBV27,TRBD2,TRBJ2-7,CASSLSGRARSYEQYF,TGTGCCAGCAGTCTTAGCGGGAGGGCCCGCTCCTACGAGCAGTACTTC
many,TRBV12-3/TRBV12-4,TRBD1,TRBJ1-1,CASSRTGGLGTEAFF,TGTGCCAGCAGTCGGACAGGGGGCCTTGGCACTGAAGCTTTCTTT
-,TRBV29-1,TRBD1,TRBJ1-4,CSVGDRGLGEKLFF,TGCAGCGTGGGGGACAGGGGGCTAGGGGAAAAACTGTTTTTT
-,TRBV29-1,TRBD1,TRBJ2-2,CSVDRGGTGELFF,TGCAGCGTCGACAGGGGTGGTACCGGGGAGCTGTTTTTT
many,TRBV12-3/TRBV12-4,-,TRBJ2-5,CASSPRGRGLETQYF,TGTGCCAGCAGTCCCCGGGGTAGGGGATTAGAGACCCAGTACTTC
-,TRBV28,-,TRBJ2-5,CASSTWTGTASGTQYF,TGTGCCAGCAGTACCTGGACTGGGACCGCGAGCGGGACCCAGTACTTC
-,TRBV2,-,TRBJ1-6,CASRNDQSSYNSPPHF,TGTGCCAGCAGGAATGACCAGAGCTCCTATAATTCACCCCCCCACTTT
-,TRBV7-9,-,TRBJ1-4,CASSQPTNEKLFF,TGTGCCAGCAGTCAGCCAACTAATGAAAAACTGTTTTTT
few,TRBV6-1,TRBD1,TRBJ1-1,CASDGTGGFTEAFF,TGTGCCAGCGACGGGACAGGGGGATTTACTGAAGCTTTCTTT
many,TRBV11-2,-,TRBJ1-6,CASSLRADSPLHF,TGTGCCAGCAGCTTACGCGCCGATTCACCCCTCCACTTT
-,TRBV7-2,TRBD1,TRBJ1-1,CASSQKTGERTEAFF,TGTGCCAGCAGCCAAAAAACAGGGGAGCGTACTGAAGCTTTCTTT
few,TRBV24-1,-,TRBJ1-5,CATSAKVDNQPQHF,TGTGCCACCAGCGCCAAGGTAGATAATCAGCCCCAGCATTTT
-,TRBV20-1,-,TRBJ2-5,CSASGLSQETQYF,TGCAGTGCTAGTGGGCTGTCCCAAGAGACCCAGTACTTC
many,TRBV30,-,TRBJ1-1,CAWSVQRVTRAFF,TGTGCCTGGAGTGTACAACGGGTAACGAGAGCTTTCTTT
-,TRBV29-1,-,TRBJ1-3,CSVERVSGNTIYF,TGCAGCGTTGAACGGGTGTCTGGAAACACCATATATTTT
-,TRBV28,-,TRBJ1-5,CASSLQPQHF,TGTGCCAGCAGTCTTCAGCCCCAGCATTTT
-,TRBV6-1,-,TRBJ1-5,CASSEDWGKQPQHF,TGTGCCAGCAGTGAAGATTGGGGGAAACAGCCCCAGCATTTT